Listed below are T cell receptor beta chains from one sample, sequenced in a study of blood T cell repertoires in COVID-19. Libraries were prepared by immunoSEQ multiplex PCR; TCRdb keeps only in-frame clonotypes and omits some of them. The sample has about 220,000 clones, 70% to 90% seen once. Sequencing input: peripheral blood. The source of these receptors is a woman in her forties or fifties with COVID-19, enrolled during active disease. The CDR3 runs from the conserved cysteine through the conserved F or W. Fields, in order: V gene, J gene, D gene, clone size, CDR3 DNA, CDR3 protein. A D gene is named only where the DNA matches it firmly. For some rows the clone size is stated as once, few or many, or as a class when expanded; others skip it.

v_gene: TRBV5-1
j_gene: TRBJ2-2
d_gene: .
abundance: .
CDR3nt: TGCGCCAGCAGCGAGACTGCGGGAACCGGGGAGCTGTTTTTT
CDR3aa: CASSETAGTGELFF

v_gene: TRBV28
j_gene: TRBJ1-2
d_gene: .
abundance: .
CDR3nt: TGTGCCAGCAAGTTCCCTATGGCTTCCGGGACTCGGGGAGGTGGCTACACCTTC
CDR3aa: CASKFPMASGTRGGGYTF

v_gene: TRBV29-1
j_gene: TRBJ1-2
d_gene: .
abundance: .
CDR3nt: TGCAGCGTAGCCGGGAGAGGGGATTATGGCTACACCTTC
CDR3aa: CSVAGRGDYGYTF

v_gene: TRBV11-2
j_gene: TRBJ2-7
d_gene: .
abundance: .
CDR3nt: TGTGCCAGCAGCTTGACGGCGGTTTCCGAGCAGTACTTC
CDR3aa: CASSLTAVSEQYF

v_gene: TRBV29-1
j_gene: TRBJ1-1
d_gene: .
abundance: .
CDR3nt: TGCAGCGCCGTTGAGTCGACAGCTTGGTACACTGAAGCTTTCTTT
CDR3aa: CSAVESTAWYTEAFF

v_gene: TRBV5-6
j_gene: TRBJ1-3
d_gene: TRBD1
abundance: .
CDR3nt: TGTGCCAGCAGCGATTCGGGACAGGGGTACTCTGGAAACACCATATATTTT
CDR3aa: CASSDSGQGYSGNTIYF

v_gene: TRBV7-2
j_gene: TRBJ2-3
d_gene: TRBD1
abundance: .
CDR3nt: TGTGCCAGCAGCTTTTCGGGACAGAGGGGAGATACGCAGTATTTT
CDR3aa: CASSFSGQRGDTQYF

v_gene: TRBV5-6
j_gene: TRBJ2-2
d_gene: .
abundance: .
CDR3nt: TGTGCCAGCAGCTTGAGAGGGTTCAACACCGGGGAGCTGTTTTTT
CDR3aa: CASSLRGFNTGELFF

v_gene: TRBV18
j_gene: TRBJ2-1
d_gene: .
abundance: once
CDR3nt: TGTGCCAGCTCCGCGGGCTACAATGAGCAGTTCTTC
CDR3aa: CASSAGYNEQFF

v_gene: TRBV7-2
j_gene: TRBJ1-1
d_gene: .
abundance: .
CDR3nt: TGTGCCAGCACCTCGAGGGGGGGCACTGAAGCTTTCTTT
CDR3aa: CASTSRGGTEAFF

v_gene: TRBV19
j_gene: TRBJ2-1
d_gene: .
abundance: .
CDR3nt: TGTGCCAGTAGTATATTTTCAGGGCGTACCTCCTACAATGAGCAGTTCTTC
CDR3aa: CASSIFSGRTSYNEQFF

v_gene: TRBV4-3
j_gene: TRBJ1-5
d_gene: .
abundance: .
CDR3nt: TGCGCCAGCAGCCAAGAACAGGGAGGGGGGGGGATGCCCCAGCATTTT
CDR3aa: CASSQEQGGGGMPQHF

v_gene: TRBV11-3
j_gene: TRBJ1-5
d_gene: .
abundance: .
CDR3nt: TGTGCCAGCAGCTTAGACTTCGGGTCGCCCCAGCATTTT
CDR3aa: CASSLDFGSPQHF

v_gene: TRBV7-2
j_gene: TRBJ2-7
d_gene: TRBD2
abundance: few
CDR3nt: TGTGCCAGCAGCTCCTCTAGCGGGGGAATTTCCTACGAGCAGTACTTC
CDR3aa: CASSSSSGGISYEQYF

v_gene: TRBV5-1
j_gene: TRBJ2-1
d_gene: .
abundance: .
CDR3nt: TGCGCCAGCAGCCGTTCACTAGCTCGAGAGCAGTTCTTC
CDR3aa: CASSRSLAREQFF

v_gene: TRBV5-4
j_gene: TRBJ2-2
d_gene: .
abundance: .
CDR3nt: TGTGCCAGCAGCTCCAGGACAGTTCGATCCGGGGAGCTGTTTTTT
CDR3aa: CASSSRTVRSGELFF

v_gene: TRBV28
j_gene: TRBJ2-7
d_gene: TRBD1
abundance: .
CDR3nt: TGTGCCAGCAGCCAAAACTACCTGACAGGGCACCGTTCCTACGAGCAGTACTTC
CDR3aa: CASSQNYLTGHRSYEQYF

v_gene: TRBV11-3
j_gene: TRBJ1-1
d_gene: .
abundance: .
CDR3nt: TGTGCCAGCAGCCCACTCGGGACTGATGAAGCTTTCTTT
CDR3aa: CASSPLGTDEAFF

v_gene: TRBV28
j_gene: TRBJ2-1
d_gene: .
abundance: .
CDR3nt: TGTGCCAGCACACAGGGAGACAATGAGCAGTTCTTC
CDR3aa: CASTQGDNEQFF

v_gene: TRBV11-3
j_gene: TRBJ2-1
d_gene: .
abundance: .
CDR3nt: TGTGCCAGCAGCTTCGGACATACCTACAATGAGCAGTTCTTC
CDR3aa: CASSFGHTYNEQFF

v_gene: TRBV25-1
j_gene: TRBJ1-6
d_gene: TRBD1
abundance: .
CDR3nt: TGTGCCAGCAGGGACAGGGGGAATTCACCCCTCCACTTT
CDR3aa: CASRDRGNSPLHF

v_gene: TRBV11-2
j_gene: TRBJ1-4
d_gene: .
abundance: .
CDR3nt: TGTGCCAGCAGCTTAGAAGACGGGTTTAATGAAAAACTGTTTTTT
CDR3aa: CASSLEDGFNEKLFF

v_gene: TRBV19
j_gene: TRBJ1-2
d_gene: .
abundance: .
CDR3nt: TGTGCCAGTAGTAGCGGTTTCCTCGACCCGAGCTATGGCTACACCTTC
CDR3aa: CASSSGFLDPSYGYTF

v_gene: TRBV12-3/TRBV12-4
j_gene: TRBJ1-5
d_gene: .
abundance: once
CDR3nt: TGTGCCAGCAGTTTGACATATCATCAGCCCCAGCATTTT
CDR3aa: CASSLTYHQPQHF

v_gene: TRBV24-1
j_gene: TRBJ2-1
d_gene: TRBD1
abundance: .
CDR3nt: TGTGCCACCAGTGATTTGCACATCCCCAATCAGCGGGACAGGGGGGGGAATGAGCAGTTCTTC
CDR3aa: CATSDLHIPNQRDRGGNEQFF

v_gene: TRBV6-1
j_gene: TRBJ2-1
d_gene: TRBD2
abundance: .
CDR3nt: TGTGCCAGCAGTGGGGGGACTAGCGGGGGATCAAATGAGCAGTTCTTC
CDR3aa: CASSGGTSGGSNEQFF

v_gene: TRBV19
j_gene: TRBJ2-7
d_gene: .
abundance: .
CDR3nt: TGTGCCAGTGCCGACAGCTACGAGCAGTACTTC
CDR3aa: CASADSYEQYF

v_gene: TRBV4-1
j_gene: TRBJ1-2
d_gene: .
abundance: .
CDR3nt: TGCGCCAGCAGCCAAGAATCAGGGAAAGGCTACACCTTC
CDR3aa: CASSQESGKGYTF

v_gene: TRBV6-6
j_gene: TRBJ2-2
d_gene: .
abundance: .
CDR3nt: TGTGCCAGCAGTTCCCCGGCAGGCTCGAACACCGGGGAGCTGTTTTTT
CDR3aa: CASSSPAGSNTGELFF

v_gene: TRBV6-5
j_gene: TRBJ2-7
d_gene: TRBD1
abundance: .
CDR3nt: TGTGCCAGCAGTTACCTTACCGGGACAGGGGGAAACGAGCAGTACTTC
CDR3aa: CASSYLTGTGGNEQYF

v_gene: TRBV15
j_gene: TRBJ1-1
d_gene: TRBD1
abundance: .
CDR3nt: TGTGCCACCAGCAGAGAATTCGGAACAGGGGGGTTCGGCACTGAAGCTTTCTTT
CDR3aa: CATSREFGTGGFGTEAFF

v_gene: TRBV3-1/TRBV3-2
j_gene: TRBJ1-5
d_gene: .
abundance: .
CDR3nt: TGTGCCAGCAGCCAAGGAAGGGGGAATCAGCCCCAGCATTTT
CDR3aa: CASSQGRGNQPQHF

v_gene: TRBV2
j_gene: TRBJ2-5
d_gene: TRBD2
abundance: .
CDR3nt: TGTGCCAGCAGTGAAGAAATAGGTGGAGTAGCGGGTTGGAGGCAAGAGACCCAGTACTTC
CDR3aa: CASSEEIGGVAGWRQETQYF

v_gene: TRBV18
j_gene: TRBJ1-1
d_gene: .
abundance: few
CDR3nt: TGTGCCAGCTCATACGGGGGGAACACTGAAGCTTTCTTT
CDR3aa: CASSYGGNTEAFF

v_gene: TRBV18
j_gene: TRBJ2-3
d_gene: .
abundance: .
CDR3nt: TGTGCCAGCTCACCCCCCTTGGGCCCTAGCACAGATACGCAGTATTTT
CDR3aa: CASSPPLGPSTDTQYF

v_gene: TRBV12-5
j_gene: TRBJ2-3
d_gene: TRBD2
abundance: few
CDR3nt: TGTGCTAGTGGTAACGGACTAGCGGGGAGTACAGATACGCAGTATTTT
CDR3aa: CASGNGLAGSTDTQYF

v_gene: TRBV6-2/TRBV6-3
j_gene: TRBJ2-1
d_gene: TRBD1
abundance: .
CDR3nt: TGTGCCAGCAGCCCTGGGACAGCAGACTTCAGCTCCTACAATGAGCAGTTCTTC
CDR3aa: CASSPGTADFSSYNEQFF

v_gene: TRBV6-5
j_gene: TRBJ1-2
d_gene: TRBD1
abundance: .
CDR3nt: TGTGCCAGCAGCGGGGACAGCGCCTGGGGAGGCTACACCTTC
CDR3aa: CASSGDSAWGGYTF

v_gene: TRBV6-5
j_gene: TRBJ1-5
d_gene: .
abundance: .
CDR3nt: TGTGCCAGCAGTATACAGGGAGGGCGGCAGCCCCAGCATTTT
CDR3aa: CASSIQGGRQPQHF

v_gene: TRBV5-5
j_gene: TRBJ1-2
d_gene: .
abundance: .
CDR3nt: TGTGCCAGCAACAGACCAGGGTCGGCGGGGTCTGGCTACACCTTC
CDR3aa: CASNRPGSAGSGYTF

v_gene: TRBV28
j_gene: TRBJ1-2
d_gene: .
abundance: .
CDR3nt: TGTGCCAGCAGTTCCTTACCCGTCGGGAAAAACTATGGCTACACCTTC
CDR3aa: CASSSLPVGKNYGYTF

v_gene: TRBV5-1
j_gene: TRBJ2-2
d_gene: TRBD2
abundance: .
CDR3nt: TGCGCCAGCAGCTCCGGACTAGCGGGGGGTAACGGGGAGCTGTTTTTT
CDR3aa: CASSSGLAGGNGELFF

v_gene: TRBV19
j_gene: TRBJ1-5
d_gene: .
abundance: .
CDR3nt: TGTGCCAGTAGTCTACTTCGACAGGCCAATCAGCCCCAGCATTTT
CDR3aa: CASSLLRQANQPQHF

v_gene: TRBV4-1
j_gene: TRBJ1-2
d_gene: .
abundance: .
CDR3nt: TGCGCCAGCAGCCAAGATGAGGGCTCCTATGGCTACACCTTC
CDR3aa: CASSQDEGSYGYTF

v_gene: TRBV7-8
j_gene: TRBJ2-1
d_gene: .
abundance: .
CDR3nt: TGTGCCAGCAGCAACGCCAGGGGCAATGAGCAGTTCTTC
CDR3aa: CASSNARGNEQFF

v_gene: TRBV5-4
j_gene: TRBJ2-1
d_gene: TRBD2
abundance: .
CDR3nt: TGTGCCAGCAGCTTGATGGCTAGCGGTCGATTCAGCTCCTACAATGAGCAGTTCTTC
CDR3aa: CASSLMASGRFSSYNEQFF

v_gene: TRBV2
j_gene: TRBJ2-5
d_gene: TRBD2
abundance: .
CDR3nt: TGTGCCAGCAGTGAAGCGCTTGGGCGGGGGGAGACCCAGTACTTC
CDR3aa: CASSEALGRGETQYF

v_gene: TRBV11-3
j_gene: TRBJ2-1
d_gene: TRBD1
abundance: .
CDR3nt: TGTGCCAGCAGCCCTCGGACAGGTCTAGGCAATGAGCAGTTCTTC
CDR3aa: CASSPRTGLGNEQFF

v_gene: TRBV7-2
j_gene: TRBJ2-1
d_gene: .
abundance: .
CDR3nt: TGTGCCAGCAGCTTGAGGGGGGGGCACCCTATCAATGAGCAGTTCTTC
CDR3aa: CASSLRGGHPINEQFF

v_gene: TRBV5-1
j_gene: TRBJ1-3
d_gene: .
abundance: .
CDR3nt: TGCGCCAGCAGACAGAATCTCGGAAACACCATATATTTT
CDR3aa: CASRQNLGNTIYF

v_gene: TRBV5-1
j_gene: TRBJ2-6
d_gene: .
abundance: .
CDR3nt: TGCGCCAGCAGCTTGACCGACAAAAAGACAGCAAGCTCTGGGGCCAACGTCCTGACTTTC
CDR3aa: CASSLTDKKTASSGANVLTF

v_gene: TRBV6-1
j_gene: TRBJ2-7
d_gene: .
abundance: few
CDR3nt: TGTGCCAGCAGTGAGAGGCAGTTCTCCTACGAGCAGTACTTC
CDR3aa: CASSERQFSYEQYF

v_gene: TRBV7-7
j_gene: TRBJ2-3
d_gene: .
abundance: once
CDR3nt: TGTGCCAGCAGCTTAGTGGCGGGGCCTTCTAGCACAGATACGCAGTATTTT
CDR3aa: CASSLVAGPSSTDTQYF

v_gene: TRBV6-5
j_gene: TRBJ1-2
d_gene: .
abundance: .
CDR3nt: TGTGCCAGCCAACAGGACCCACCACTCTATGGCTACACCTTC
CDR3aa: CASQQDPPLYGYTF

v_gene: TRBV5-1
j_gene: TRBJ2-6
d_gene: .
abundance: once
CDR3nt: TGCGCCAGCAGCCTACTACAGGGCTACCCTGGGGCCAACGTCCTGACTTTC
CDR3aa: CASSLLQGYPGANVLTF

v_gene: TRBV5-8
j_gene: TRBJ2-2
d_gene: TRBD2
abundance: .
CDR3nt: TGTGCCAGCACCCCTCCGGGACTAGTAGGCGGGGAGCTGTTTTTT
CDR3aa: CASTPPGLVGGELFF

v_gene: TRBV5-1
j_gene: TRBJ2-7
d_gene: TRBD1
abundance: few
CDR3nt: TGCGCCAGCAGCGGGACAGCATTCTACGAGCAGTACTTC
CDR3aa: CASSGTAFYEQYF

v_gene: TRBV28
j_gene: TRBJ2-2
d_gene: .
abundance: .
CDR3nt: TGTGCCAGCAGCACCATTACAGGGCCCACCGGGGAGCTGTTTTTT
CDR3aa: CASSTITGPTGELFF

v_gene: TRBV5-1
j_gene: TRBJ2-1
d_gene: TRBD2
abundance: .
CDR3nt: TGCGCCAGCAGCTTGCAAACGGGACTAGCGGGGGTAAATGAGCAGTTCTTC
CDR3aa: CASSLQTGLAGVNEQFF